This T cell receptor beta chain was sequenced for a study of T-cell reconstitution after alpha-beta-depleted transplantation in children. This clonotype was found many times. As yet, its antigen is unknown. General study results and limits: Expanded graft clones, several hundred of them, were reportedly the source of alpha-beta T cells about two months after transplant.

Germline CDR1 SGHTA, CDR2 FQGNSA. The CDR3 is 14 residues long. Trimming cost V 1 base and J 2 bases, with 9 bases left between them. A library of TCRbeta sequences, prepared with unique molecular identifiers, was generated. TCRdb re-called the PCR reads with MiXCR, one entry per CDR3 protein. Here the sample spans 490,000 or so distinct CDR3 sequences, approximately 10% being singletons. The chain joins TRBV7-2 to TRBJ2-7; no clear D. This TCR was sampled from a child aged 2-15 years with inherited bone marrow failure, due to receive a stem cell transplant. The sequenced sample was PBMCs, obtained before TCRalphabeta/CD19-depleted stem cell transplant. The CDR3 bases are TGTGCCAGCAGCTTAGGGGGTATAGCCTACGAGCAGTACTTC. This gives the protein CASSLGGIAYEQYF.